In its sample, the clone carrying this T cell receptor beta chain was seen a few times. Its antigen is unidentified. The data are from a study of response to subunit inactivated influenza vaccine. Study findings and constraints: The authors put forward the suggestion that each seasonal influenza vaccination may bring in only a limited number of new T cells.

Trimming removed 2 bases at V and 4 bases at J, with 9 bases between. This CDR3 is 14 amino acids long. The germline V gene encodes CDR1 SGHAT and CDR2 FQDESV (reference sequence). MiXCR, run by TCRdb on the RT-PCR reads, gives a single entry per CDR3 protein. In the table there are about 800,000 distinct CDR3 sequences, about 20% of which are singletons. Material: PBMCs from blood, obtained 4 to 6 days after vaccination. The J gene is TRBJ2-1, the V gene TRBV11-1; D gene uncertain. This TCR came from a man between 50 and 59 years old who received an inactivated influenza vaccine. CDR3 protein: CASSLSDGYNEQFF. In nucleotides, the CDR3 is TGTGCCAGCAGCTTATCTGACGGTTACAATGAGCAGTTCTTC.